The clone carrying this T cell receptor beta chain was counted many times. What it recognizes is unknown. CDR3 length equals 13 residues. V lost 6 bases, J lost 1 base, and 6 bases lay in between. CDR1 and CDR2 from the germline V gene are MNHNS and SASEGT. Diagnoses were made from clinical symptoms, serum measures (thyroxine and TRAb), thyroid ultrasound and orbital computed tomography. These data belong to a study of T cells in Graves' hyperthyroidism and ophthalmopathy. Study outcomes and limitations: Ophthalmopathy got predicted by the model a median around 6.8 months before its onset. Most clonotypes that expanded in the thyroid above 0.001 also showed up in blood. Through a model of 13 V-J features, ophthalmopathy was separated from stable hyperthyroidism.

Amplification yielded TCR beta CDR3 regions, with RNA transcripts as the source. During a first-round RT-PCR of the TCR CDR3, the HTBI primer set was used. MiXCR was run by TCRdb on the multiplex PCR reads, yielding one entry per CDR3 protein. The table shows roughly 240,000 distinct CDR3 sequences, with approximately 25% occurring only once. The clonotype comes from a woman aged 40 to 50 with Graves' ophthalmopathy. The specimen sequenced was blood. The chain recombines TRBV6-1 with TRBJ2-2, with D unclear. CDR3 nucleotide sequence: TGTGCCAGCAGAAAGATGAACACCGGGGAGCTGTTTTTT. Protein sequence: CASRKMNTGELFF.